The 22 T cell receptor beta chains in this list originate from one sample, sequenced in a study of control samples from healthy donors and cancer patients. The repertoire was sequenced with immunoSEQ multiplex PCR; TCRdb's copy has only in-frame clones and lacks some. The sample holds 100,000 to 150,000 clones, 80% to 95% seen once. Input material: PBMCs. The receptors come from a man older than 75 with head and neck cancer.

CDR3 coding DNA: TGTGCCAGCAGCTTAGACCCATCGGGGGGCTATGGCTACACCTTC. Translated, it gives CASSLDPSGGYGYTF. The genes are TRBV7-2 and TRBJ1-2; D is possibly TRBD1 (5 bases). V was pared by 1 base and J by 4 bases, with 13 bases between. The CDR3 covers 15 residues. In germline, CDR1 is SGHTA, CDR2 FQGNSA.

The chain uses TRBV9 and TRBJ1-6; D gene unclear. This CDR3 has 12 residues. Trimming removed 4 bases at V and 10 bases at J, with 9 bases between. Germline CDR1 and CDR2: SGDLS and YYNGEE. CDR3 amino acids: CASSPEGSPLHF. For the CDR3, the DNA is TGTGCCAGCAGCCCAGAGGGATCACCCCTCCACTTT.

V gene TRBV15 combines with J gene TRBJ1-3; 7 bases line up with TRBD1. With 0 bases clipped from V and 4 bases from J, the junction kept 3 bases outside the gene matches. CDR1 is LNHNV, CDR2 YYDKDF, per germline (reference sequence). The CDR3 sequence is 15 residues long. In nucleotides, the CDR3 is TGTGCCACCAGCAGAGATCTGGGACAGGGAAACACCATATATTTT. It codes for CATSRDLGQGNTIYF.

CDR3 region: CAWSLGGSGANVLTF. CDR3 sequence (DNA): TGTGCCTGGAGCTTGGGGGGAAGTGGGGCCAACGTCCTGACTTTC. This chain joins TRBV30 and TRBJ2-6, with a weak D call TRBD2 (6 bases). CDR1 is GTSNPN, CDR2 SVGIG, per germline (reference sequence). The CDR3 loop spans 15 amino acids. The ends were cut back, 3 bases at V and 3 bases at J, with 12 bases in the middle.

In DNA form, the CDR3 reads TGTGCCAGCAGCCCTAGACGGTGGCAGTCTGAAGCTTTCTTT. Its protein is CASSPRRWQSEAFF. The chain joins TRBV14 to TRBJ1-1; D uncertain. The ends were cut back, 4 bases at V and 6 bases at J, with 15 bases in the middle. The CDR3 length is 14 residues. CDR1 and CDR2 (germline): SGHDN, FVKESK.

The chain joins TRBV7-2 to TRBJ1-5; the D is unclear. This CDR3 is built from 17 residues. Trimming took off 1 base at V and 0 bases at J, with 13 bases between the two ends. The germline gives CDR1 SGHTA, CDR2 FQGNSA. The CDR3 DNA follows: TGTGCCAGCAGCTTAGGGCAGCCGGACTATAGCAATCAGCCCCAGCATTTT. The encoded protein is CASSLGQPDYSNQPQHF. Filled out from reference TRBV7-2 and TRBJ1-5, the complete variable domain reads GAGVSQSPSNKVTEKGKDVELRCDPISGHTALYWYRQSLGQGLEFLIYFQGNSAPDKSGLPSDRFSAERTGGSVSTLTIQRTQQEDSAVYLCASSLGQPDYSNQPQHFGDGTRLSIL.

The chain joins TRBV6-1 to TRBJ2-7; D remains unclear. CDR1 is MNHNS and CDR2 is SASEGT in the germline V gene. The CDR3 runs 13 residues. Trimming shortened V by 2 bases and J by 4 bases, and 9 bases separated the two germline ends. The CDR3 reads CASSEKVPYEQYF. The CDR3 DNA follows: TGTGCCAGCAGTGAAAAGGTGCCATACGAGCAGTACTTC.

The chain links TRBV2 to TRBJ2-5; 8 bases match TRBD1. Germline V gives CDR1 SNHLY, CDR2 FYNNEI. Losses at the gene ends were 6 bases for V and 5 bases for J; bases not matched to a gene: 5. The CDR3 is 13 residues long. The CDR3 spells CASSDRGVETQYF. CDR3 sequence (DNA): TGTGCCAGCAGCGACAGGGGCGTCGAGACCCAGTACTTC.

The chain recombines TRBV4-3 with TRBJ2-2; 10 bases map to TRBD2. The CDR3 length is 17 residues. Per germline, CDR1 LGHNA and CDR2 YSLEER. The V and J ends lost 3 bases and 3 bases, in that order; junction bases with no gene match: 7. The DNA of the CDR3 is TGCGCCAGCAGCCAGGGGGGACTAGCGAGCCACACCGGGGAGCTGTTTTTT. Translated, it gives CASSQGGLASHTGELFF.

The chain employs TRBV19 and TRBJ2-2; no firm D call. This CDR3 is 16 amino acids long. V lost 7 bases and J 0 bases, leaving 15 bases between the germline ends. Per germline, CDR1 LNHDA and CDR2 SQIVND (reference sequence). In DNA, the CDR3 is TGTGCCAGTACGACCCTGGGATTCGCGAACACCGGGGAGCTGTTTTTT. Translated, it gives CASTTLGFANTGELFF. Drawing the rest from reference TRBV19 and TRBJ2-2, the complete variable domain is DGGITQSPKYLFRKEGQNVTLSCEQNLNHDAMYWYRQDPGQGLRLIYYSQIVNDFQKGDIAEGYSVSREKKESFPLTVTSAQKNPTAFYLCASTTLGFANTGELFFGEGSRLTVL.

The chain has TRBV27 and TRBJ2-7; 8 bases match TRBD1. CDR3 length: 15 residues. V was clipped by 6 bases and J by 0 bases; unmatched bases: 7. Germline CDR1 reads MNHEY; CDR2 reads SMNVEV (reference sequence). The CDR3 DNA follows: TGTGCCAGCAGCCGGACAGGGATGGTCTCCTACGAGCAGTACTTC. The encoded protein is CASSRTGMVSYEQYF.

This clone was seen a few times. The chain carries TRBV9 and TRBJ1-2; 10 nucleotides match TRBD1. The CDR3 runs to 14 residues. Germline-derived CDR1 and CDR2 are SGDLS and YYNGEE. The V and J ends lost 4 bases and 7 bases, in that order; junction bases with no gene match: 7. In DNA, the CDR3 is TGTGCCAGCAGCACGGGACAGGGGCAAGGTGGCTACACCTTC. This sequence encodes CASSTGQGQGGYTF.

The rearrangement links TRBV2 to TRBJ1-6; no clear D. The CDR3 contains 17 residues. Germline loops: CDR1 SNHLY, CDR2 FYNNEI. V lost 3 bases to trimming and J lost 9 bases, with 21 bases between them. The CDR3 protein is CASSERAAGVPISPLHF. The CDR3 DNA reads TGTGCCAGCAGTGAGAGGGCAGCCGGAGTCCCCATTTCACCCCTCCACTTT.

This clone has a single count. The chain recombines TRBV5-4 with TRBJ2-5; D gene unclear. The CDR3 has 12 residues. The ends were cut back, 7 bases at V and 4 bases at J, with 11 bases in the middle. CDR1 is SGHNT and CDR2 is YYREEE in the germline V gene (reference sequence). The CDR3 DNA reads TGTGCCAGCGGCCGAATGGGAGAGACCCAGTACTTC. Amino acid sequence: CASGRMGETQYF.

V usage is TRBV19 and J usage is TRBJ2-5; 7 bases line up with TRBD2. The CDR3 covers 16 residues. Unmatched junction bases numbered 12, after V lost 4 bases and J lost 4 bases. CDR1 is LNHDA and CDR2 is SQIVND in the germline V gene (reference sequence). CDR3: CASSNDLADGRETQYF. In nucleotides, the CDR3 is TGTGCCAGTAGTAATGATCTAGCGGATGGACGAGAGACCCAGTACTTC.

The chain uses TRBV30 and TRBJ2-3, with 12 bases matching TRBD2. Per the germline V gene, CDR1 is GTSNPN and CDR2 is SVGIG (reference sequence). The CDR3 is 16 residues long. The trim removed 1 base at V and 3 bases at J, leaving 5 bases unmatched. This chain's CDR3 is CAWSAQTSGRTDTQYF. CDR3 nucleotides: TGTGCCTGGAGTGCCCAAACTAGCGGGAGGACAGATACGCAGTATTTT.

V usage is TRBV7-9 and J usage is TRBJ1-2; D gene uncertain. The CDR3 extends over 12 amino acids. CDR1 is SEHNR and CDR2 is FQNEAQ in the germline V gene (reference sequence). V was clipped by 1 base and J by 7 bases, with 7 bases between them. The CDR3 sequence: CASSLEDGGYTF. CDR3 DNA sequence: TGTGCCAGCAGCTTAGAGGACGGTGGCTACACCTTC. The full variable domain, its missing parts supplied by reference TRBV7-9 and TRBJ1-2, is DTGVSQNPRHKITKRGQNVTFRCDPISEHNRLYWYRQTLGQGPEFLTYFQNEAQLEKSRLLSDRFSAERPKGSFSTLEIQRTEQGDSAMYLCASSLEDGGYTFGSGTRLTVV.

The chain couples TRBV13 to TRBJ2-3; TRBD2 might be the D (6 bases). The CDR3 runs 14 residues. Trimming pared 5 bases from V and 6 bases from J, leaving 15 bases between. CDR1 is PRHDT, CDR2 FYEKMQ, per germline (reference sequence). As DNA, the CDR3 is TGTGCCAGCAGCACCGGGACTGCCTGGGATACGCAGTATTTT. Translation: CASSTGTAWDTQYF.

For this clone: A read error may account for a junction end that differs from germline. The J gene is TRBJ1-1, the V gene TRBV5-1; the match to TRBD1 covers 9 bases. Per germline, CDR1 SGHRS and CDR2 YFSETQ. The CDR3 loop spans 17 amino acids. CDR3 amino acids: CASSLATGGRIQSEVFF. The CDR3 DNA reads TGCGCCAGCAGCTTGGCGACAGGGGGACGGATACAGTCTGAAGTTTTCTTT.

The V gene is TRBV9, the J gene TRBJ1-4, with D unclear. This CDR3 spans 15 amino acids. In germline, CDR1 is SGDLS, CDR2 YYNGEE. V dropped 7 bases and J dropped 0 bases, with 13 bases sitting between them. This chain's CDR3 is CASGRTFATNEKLFF. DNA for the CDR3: TGTGCCAGCGGACGGACCTTTGCAACTAATGAAAAACTGTTTTTT.

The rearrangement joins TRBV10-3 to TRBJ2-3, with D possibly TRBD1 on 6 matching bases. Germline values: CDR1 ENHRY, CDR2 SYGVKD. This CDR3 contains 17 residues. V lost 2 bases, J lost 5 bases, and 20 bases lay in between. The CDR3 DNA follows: TGTGCCATCAGTGAGAGGACGGGCAGGGGAGTTGAAGATACGCAGTATTTT. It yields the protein CAISERTGRGVEDTQYF.

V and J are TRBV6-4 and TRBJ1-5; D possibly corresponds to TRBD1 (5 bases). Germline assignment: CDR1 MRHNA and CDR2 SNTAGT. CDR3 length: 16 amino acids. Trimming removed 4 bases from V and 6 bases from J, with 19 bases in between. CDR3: CASSGASPQVGQPQHF. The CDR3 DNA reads TGTGCCAGCAGTGGGGCGAGTCCACAGGTCGGTCAGCCCCAGCATTTT.